Each of the 16 T cell receptor beta chains below was sequenced from the same sample in a study of OX40 agonist ivuxolimab in advanced cancers. TCRdb's copy holds only in-frame clones and misses some; the assay was immunoSEQ multiplex PCR. The sample comprises under 60,000 clones, around 94% of which are singletons, and 10% to 15% rests with the top ten. The sequencing here drew on CD4+ or CD8+ T cells sorted from blood, taken in a trial of the OX40 agonist ivuxolimab. These TCRs come from an adult with an advanced solid tumor such as melanoma, head and neck, liver or kidney cancer.

The CDR3 loop is CASSQGVFNYGYTF. The CDR3 DNA is TGTGCCAGTTCGCAGGGGGTGTTTAACTATGGCTACACCTTC. This rearrangement joins TRBV6-4 to TRBJ1-2, with 7 bases aligning to TRBD1. The CDR3 is 14 amino acids. With 9 bases clipped from V and 1 base from J, the junction kept 8 bases outside the gene matches. Germline CDR1 reads MRHNA; CDR2 reads SNTAGT.

V and J are TRBV19 and TRBJ1-5; TRBD1 is a possible D gene (5 bases). Germline V gives CDR1 LNHDA, CDR2 SQIVND (reference sequence). The CDR3 spans 15 residues. Trimming removed 5 bases from V and 1 base from J, with 12 bases in between. The CDR3 here is CASSGREGSNQPQHF. The CDR3 region has the DNA TGTGCCAGTAGTGGAAGGGAGGGGAGCAATCAGCCCCAGCATTTT.

The genes are TRBV27 and TRBJ2-7, with 10 bases that match TRBD1. Trimming removed 3 bases from V and 2 bases from J; junction bases left unmatched: 1. CDR1 is MNHEY, CDR2 SMNVEV, per germline (reference sequence). The CDR3 extends over 14 amino acids. The CDR3 DNA follows: TGTGCCAGCAGTTTCGACAGGGGGCCCTACGAGCAGTACTTC. This encodes CASSFDRGPYEQYF.

This sequence joins TRBV6-6 and TRBJ2-7; TRBD2 is a possible D gene (5 bases). Germline CDR1 MNHNY, CDR2 SVGAGI (reference sequence). The V end lost 2 bases, the J end lost 3 bases, and 17 bases lay between the germline ends. The CDR3 extends over 16 amino acids. The CDR3 is CASSYARPTGVYEQYF. DNA of the CDR3: TGTGCCAGCAGTTACGCAAGGCCGACCGGGGTCTACGAGCAGTACTTC.

The rearrangement uses TRBV2 and TRBJ1-2, with a possible D match to TRBD1 (5 bases). Germline CDR1 SNHLY, CDR2 FYNNEI. The CDR3 sequence is 11 residues long. The germline V and J ends were trimmed by 3 bases and 8 bases, with 7 bases remaining between them. The CDR3 here is CASSEWDGYTF. The CDR3 DNA sequence: TGTGCCAGCAGTGAGTGGGACGGCTACACCTTC.

A single count supports this clone. The rearrangement links TRBV2 to TRBJ2-7; 7 bases line up with TRBD1. Germline CDR1 SNHLY, CDR2 FYNNEI. The junction had 10 bases not matched to a gene; V was cut back by 7 bases and J by 4 bases. The CDR3 sequence is 14 residues long. Written as DNA, the CDR3 is TGTGCCAGCACGCTGGACAGGATGATTTACGAGCAGTACTTC. It codes for CASTLDRMIYEQYF.

The chain is built from TRBV5-5 and TRBJ2-1; 8 positions agree with TRBD1. Germline trimming cut 4 bases from V and 2 bases from J; bases unmatched to any gene: 8. This CDR3 has 16 residues. Germline assignment: CDR1 SGHKS and CDR2 YYEKEE (reference sequence). The CDR3 loop is CASSGGSGGPYNEQFF. The CDR3 DNA reads as TGTGCCAGCAGCGGCGGGTCAGGGGGCCCCTACAATGAGCAGTTCTTC. The full variable domain, rest sourced from reference TRBV5-5 and TRBJ2-1, is DAGVTQSPTHLIKTRGQQVTLRCSPISGHKSVSWYQQVLGQGPQFIFQYYEKEERGRGNFPDRFSARQFPNYSSELNVNALLLGDSALYLCASSGGSGGPYNEQFFGPGTRLTVL.

This clone has only one observation. The CDR3 spells CASSLTSGRATDTQYF. CDR3 bases: TGCGCCAGCAGCCTGACTAGCGGGAGGGCCACAGATACGCAGTATTTT. The V gene is TRBV4-1, the J gene TRBJ2-3; 14 bases match TRBD2. This CDR3 is built from 16 residues. Germline CDR1 and CDR2: MGHRA and YSYEKL. V shed 4 bases and J 2 bases; nucleotides not matched to a gene: 2.

The chain joins TRBV12-5 to TRBJ2-3; TRBD2 might be the D (6 bases). Germline V gene lookup returns CDR1 LGHNT and CDR2 FRNRAP. There are 20 residues in the CDR3. V was clipped by 4 bases and J by 0 bases, with 26 bases between them. CDR3 region: CASGWGKGRDKGISTDTQYF. The CDR3 DNA reads as TGTGCTAGTGGTTGGGGAAAGGGGCGGGATAAGGGAATTAGCACAGATACGCAGTATTTT.

This chain joins TRBV7-2 and TRBJ2-5, with TRBD1 identical over 7 bases. The junction had 7 bases not matched to a gene; V was cut back by 4 bases and J by 5 bases. Germline V gene sequence: CDR1 SGHTA, CDR2 FQGNSA. This CDR3 comprises 14 residues. CDR3 protein: CASSSYRGFETQYF. As DNA, the CDR3 is TGTGCCAGCAGCTCCTACAGGGGTTTCGAGACCCAGTACTTC.

V gene TRBV7-9 combines with J gene TRBJ1-3; 7 nucleotides match TRBD1. Germline-derived CDR1 and CDR2 are SEHNR and FQNEAQ (reference sequence). The CDR3 is made up of 17 amino acids. V shed 3 bases and J 0 bases; nucleotides not matched to a gene: 8. The DNA for the CDR3 is TGTGCCAGCAGCTTCCCGGAGGGGGCAGCCTCTGGAAACACCATATATTTT. Translated: CASSFPEGAASGNTIYF.

The rearrangement links TRBV11-3 to TRBJ2-7; D might be TRBD2 (5 bases). Germline V gene data show CDR1 as SGHNT and CDR2 as YENEEA. CDR3 size: 13 residues. The V and J ends lost 3 bases and 0 bases respectively, with 6 bases between them. CDR3 nucleotide sequence: TGTGCCAGCAGCTTTGGGAGCTCCTACGAGCAGTACTTC. Its protein is CASSFGSSYEQYF.

The V call is TRBV23-1, the J call TRBJ2-4; no definite D call. TRBV23-1 is assigned to the ORF class and has an uncertain function. The CDR3 consists of 14 residues. V was cut by 8 bases and J by 0 bases, with 11 bases left in between. This CDR3 is CASPYPLAKNIQYF. CDR3 DNA sequence: TGCGCCAGCCCGTATCCACTAGCCAAAAACATTCAGTACTTC.

This clone was counted once. The CDR3 here is CASSQDLGGYEQYF. The CDR3 DNA follows: TGCGCCAGCAGCCAAGATTTGGGCGGGTACGAGCAGTACTTC. The chain couples TRBV4-3 to TRBJ2-7, with D possibly being TRBD2 (5 bases). CDR1 is LGHNA, CDR2 YSLEER, per germline. The CDR3 has 14 residues. V was clipped by 0 bases and J by 4 bases, with 10 bases between them.

The J gene is TRBJ2-1, the V gene TRBV5-1; 11 bases are shared with TRBD2. The CDR3 is 15 residues long. Germline CDR1 reads SGHRS; CDR2 reads YFSETQ. The V and J ends lost 4 bases and 5 bases, in that order; junction bases with no gene match: 5. Written as DNA, the CDR3 is TGCGCCAGCAGCATTACTAGCGGGAGAAACAATGAGCAGTTCTTC. This sequence encodes CASSITSGRNNEQFF. Full variable domain (missing parts from reference TRBV5-1 and TRBJ2-1): KAGVTQTPRYLIKTRGQQVTLSCSPISGHRSVSWYQQTPGQGLQFLFEYFSETQRNKGNFPGRFSGRQFSNSRSEMNVSTLELGDSALYLCASSITSGRNNEQFFGPGTRLTVL.

V and J are TRBV7-2 and TRBJ1-5; D not resolved. V dropped 3 bases and J dropped 0 bases, with 6 bases sitting between them. This CDR3 has 14 residues. Germline CDR1 reads SGHTA; CDR2 reads FQGNSA. This CDR3 reads CASSFMDSNQPQHF. CDR3 coding DNA: TGTGCCAGCAGCTTTATGGATAGCAATCAGCCCCAGCATTTT.